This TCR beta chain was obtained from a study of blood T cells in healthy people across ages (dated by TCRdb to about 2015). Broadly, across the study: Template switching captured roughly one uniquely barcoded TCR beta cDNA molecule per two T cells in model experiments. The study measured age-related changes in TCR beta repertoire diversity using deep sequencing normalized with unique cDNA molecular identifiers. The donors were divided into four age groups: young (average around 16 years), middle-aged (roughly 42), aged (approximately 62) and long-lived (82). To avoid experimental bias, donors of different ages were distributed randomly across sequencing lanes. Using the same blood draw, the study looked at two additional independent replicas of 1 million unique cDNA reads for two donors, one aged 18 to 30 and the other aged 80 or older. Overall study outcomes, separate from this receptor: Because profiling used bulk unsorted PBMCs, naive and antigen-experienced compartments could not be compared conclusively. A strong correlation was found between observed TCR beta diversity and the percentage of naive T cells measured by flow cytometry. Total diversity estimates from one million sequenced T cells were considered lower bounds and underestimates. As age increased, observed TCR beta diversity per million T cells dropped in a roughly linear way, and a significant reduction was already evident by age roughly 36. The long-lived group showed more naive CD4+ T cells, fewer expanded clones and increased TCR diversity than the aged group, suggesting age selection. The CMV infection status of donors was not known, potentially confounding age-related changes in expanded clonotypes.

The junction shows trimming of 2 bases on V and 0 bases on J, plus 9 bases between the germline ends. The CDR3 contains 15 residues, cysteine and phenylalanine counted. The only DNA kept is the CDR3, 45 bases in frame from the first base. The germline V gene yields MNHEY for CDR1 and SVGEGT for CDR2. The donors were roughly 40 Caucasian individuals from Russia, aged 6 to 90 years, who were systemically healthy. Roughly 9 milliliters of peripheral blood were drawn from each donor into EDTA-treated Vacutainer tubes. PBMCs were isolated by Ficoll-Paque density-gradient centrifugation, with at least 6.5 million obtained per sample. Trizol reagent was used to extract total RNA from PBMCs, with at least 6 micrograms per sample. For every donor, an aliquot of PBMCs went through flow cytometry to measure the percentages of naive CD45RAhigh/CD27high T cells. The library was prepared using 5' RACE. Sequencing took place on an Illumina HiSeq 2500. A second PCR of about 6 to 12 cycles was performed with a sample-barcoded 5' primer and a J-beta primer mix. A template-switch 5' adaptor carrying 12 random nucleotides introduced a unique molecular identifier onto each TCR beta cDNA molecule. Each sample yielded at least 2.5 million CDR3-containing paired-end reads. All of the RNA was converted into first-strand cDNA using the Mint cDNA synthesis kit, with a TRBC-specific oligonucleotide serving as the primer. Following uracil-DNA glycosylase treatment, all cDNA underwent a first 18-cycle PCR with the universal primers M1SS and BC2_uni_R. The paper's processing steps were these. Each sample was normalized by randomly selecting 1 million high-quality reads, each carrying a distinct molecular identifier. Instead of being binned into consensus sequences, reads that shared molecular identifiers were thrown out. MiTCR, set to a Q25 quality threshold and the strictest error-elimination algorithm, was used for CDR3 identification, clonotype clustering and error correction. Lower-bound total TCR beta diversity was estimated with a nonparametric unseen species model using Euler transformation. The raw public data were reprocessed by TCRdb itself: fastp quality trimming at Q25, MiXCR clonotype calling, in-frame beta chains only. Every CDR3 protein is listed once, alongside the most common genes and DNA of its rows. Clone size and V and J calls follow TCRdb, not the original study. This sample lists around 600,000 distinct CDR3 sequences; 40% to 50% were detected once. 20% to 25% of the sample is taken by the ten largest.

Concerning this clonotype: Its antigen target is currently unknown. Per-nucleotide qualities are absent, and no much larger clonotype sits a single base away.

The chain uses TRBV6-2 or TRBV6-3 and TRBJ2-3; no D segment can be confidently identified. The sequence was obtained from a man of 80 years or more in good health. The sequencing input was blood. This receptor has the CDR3 CASSYLRQSTDTQYF. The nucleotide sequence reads TGTGCCAGCAGTTACCTGCGCCAGAGCACAGATACGCAGTATTTT.